This T cell receptor (beta chain) stems from a study of human T cells and chemical hapten exposure. Time point indicated: patch test 2, 6 weeks after DPC sensitization. Treatment indicated: therapeutic diphenylcyclopropenone sensitization with weekly scalp DPC. The donor pool consisted of alopecia patients aged 18 to 70 years, considered suitable for DPC. MiXCR, applied by TCRdb to the RACE reads, yields one record per CDR3 protein. The table has about 140,000 distinct CDR3 sequences, approximately 10% seen once. The table lists this clonotype with many counts. Its specificity is unknown. Findings and caveats of the study: Expanded TCRs were compared with controls, and the expanded TCRs formed significantly more large CDR3 similarity clusters.

This receptor was identified in a woman aged 45-59 years with alopecia areata. Some clones in this sample may be carry-over from other donors' samples. Specimen: whole blood, collected in connection with sensitization to the hapten diphenylcyclopropenone (DPC).

CDR3 region: CASTPQPTVRNEQYF. The CDR3 region has the DNA TGTGCCAGCACCCCCCAGCCGACGGTGAGGAACGAGCAGTACTTC. The chain joins TRBV11-2 to TRBJ2-7; no definite D call. This CDR3 has 15 residues. In germline, CDR1 is SGHAT, CDR2 FQNNGV. V was trimmed by 7 bases and J by 5 bases, leaving 21 bases between them. Together with reference TRBV11-2 and TRBJ2-7, the CDR3 gives the full variable domain: EAGVAQSPRYKIIEKRQSVAFWCNPISGHATLYWYQQILGQGPKLLIQFQNNGVVDDSQLPKDRFSAERLKGVDSTLKIQPAKLEDSAVYLCASTPQPTVRNEQYFGPGTRLTVT.